These 29 T cell receptor beta chains share one sample of origin, sequenced in a study of cytomegalovirus exposure and HLA in healthy donors. 13 Jbeta primers and 60 Vbeta primers were used for the PCR. TCRdb keeps only in-frame clones here, not all; method: immunoSEQ multiplex PCR. The table has fewer than 200,000 clones, about four fifths seen once; the top ten hold 6.5% to 7.5%. Sequencing used PBMCs. These receptors came from a young woman in good health and CMV-seropositive.

The chain is built from TRBV9 and TRBJ2-3, with 10 positions matching TRBD1. Unmatched junction bases numbered 9, after V lost 3 bases and J lost 2 bases. CDR3 length: 17 amino acids. Looked up from germline, CDR1 is SGDLS and CDR2 is YYNGEE. CDR3 region: CASSANRDRGYTDTQYF. DNA for the CDR3: TGTGCCAGCAGCGCCAACCGGGACAGGGGCTACACAGATACGCAGTATTTT. The complete variable domain, with remaining parts taken from reference TRBV9 and TRBJ2-3, reads DSGVTQTPKHLITATGQRVTLRCSPRSGDLSVYWYQQSLDQGLQFLIQYYNGEERAKGNILERFSAQQFPDLHSELNLSSLELGDSALYFCASSANRDRGYTDTQYFGPGTRLTVL.

This clone was seen only a few times. This rearrangement joins TRBV6-4 to TRBJ2-1; 9 nucleotides match TRBD1. The junction had 6 bases not matched to a gene; V was cut back by 5 bases and J by 4 bases. The CDR3 extends over 15 amino acids. Looked up from germline, CDR1 is MRHNA and CDR2 is SNTAGT. The CDR3 here is CASSLRDRVYNEQFF. The CDR3 coding sequence is TGTGCCAGCAGTCTCCGGGACAGGGTATACAATGAGCAGTTCTTC.

The V and J genes are TRBV4-1 and TRBJ2-7; TRBD1 matches at 9 bases. The V gene's germline CDR1 is MGHRA and CDR2 YSYEKL. The junction had 4 bases not matched to a gene; V was cut back by 0 bases and J by 4 bases. There are 15 residues in the CDR3. The CDR3 nucleotides read TGCGCCAGCAGCCAAGACAACAGGGGGCTTTACGAGCAGTACTTC. The encoded protein is CASSQDNRGLYEQYF.

The J gene is TRBJ1-2, the V gene TRBV6-1; a weak D match, TRBD1 (5 bases). V gave up 4 bases and J gave up 1 base, with 16 bases separating them. This CDR3 region has 16 residues. CDR1 MNHNS and CDR2 SASEGT come from the germline V gene. The CDR3 sequence is CASSGGGRSRNYGYTF. The CDR3 DNA reads as TGTGCCAGCAGTGGGGGGGGTAGGAGCCGTAACTATGGCTACACCTTC.

The chain combines TRBV7-3 with TRBJ1-1; 7 bases match TRBD1. The CDR3 totals 14 residues. Trimming cost V 5 bases and J 3 bases; bases outside gene matches: 6. Germline values: CDR1 SGHTA, CDR2 FQGTGA. CDR3 DNA: TGTGCCAGCAGCCCATCCAGGGGGTACACTGAAGCTTTCTTT. It specifies CASSPSRGYTEAFF.

This chain connects TRBV5-6 to TRBJ1-1; TRBD1 aligns across 10 bases. The CDR3 sequence is 16 residues long. V lost 5 bases and J lost 5; bases outside the gene matches: 12. Germline V gene data show CDR1 as SGHDT and CDR2 as YYEEEE. CDR3 nucleotide sequence: TGTGCCAGCAGAGCCACCCGACAGGGGGCGCGGACTGAAGCTTTCTTT. It codes for CASRATRQGARTEAFF.

The chain employs TRBV9 and TRBJ2-2; 8 bases match TRBD2. Germline loops: CDR1 SGDLS, CDR2 YYNGEE. The V segment lost 4 bases and the J segment 1 base; nucleotides outside the gene matches: 9. The CDR3 sequence is 17 residues long. The CDR3 sequence is CASSPRGAGENTGELFF. CDR3 nucleotide sequence: TGTGCCAGCAGCCCCCGGGGAGCGGGGGAGAACACCGGGGAGCTGTTTTTT.

This chain links TRBV5-6 with TRBJ1-5, with D possibly matching TRBD1 (5 bases). V was cut by 3 bases and J by 1 base, with 8 bases left in between. The CDR3 totals 14 residues. Germline loops: CDR1 SGHDT, CDR2 YYEEEE. The CDR3 DNA follows: TGTGCCAGCAGCTCCCGACAGAGCAATCAGCCCCAGCATTTT. Protein: CASSSRQSNQPQHF.

This clone was recorded only once. The genes are TRBV6-5 and TRBJ2-1; weak D call: TRBD1 (5 bases). Trimming pared 4 bases from V and 15 bases from J, leaving 25 bases between. This CDR3 contains 15 residues. Per the germline V gene, CDR1 is MNHEY and CDR2 is SVGAGI. The CDR3 bases are TGTGCCAGCAGTTTAGGCGCCAGGGTGGCCGATCGGTGGTTCTTC. This encodes CASSLGARVADRWFF.

V gene TRBV4-2 combines with J gene TRBJ1-1; TRBD1 might be the D (6 bases). The CDR3 is 15 residues long. The germline V gene encodes CDR1 LGHNA and CDR2 YNFKEQ. Trimming left V 0 bases short and J 3 bases short, with 11 bases between. Written as DNA, the CDR3 is TGTGCCAGCAGCCAAGACACCCAGGGGTACACTGAAGCTTTCTTT. The encoded protein is CASSQDTQGYTEAFF.

The chain is built from TRBV19 and TRBJ1-5; D is ambiguous. CDR1 LNHDA and CDR2 SQIVND come from the germline V gene (reference sequence). Deletions cut 5 bases from V and 4 bases from J, with 12 bases between. CDR3 length: 14 amino acids. CDR3 DNA sequence: TGTGCCAGTAGTCGACGCGGGCCGAATCAGCCCCAGCATTTT. It codes for CASSRRGPNQPQHF.

J is TRBJ2-7 and V is TRBV2; a possible D gene is TRBD2 (5 bases). V was cut by 4 bases and J by 6 bases, with 19 bases left in between. The length of the CDR3 is 15 residues. Germline CDR1 and CDR2: SNHLY and FYNNEI. CDR3 loop: CASSAGHPGILEQYF. The DNA of the CDR3 is TGTGCCAGCAGTGCCGGTCATCCCGGGATACTCGAGCAGTACTTC.

The rearrangement links TRBV11-2 to TRBJ1-1, with D possibly matching TRBD1 (5 bases). The germline V gene encodes CDR1 SGHAT and CDR2 FQNNGV. Trimming took 3 bases from V and 5 from J, leaving 10 bases between them. This CDR3 spans 13 amino acids. The CDR3 loop reads CASSFGRETEAFF. In DNA form, the CDR3 reads TGTGCCAGCAGCTTCGGCAGGGAAACTGAAGCTTTCTTT.

V is TRBV28 and J is TRBJ1-5; D unclear. The CDR3 is 13 residues long. Trimming pared 5 bases from V and 12 bases from J, leaving 17 bases between. Germline V gene lookup returns CDR1 MDHEN and CDR2 SYDVKM. The CDR3 here is CASSGSPRILQHF. The CDR3 DNA sequence: TGTGCCAGCAGTGGCTCCCCGAGGATTCTCCAGCATTTT.

V is TRBV2 and J is TRBJ1-2, with D perhaps matching TRBD1 (5 bases). CDR3 size: 11 residues. CDR1 is SNHLY, CDR2 FYNNEI, per germline. Trimming removed 10 bases at V and 8 bases at J, with 14 bases between. CDR3 in amino acids: CANGRGYGYTF. The CDR3 coding sequence is TGTGCCAACGGGAGGGGATACGGCTACACCTTC.

This chain connects TRBV18 to TRBJ2-5; 9 bases line up with TRBD2. The CDR3 covers 19 residues. The junction had 23 bases not matched to a gene; V was cut back by 3 bases and J by 9 bases. Germline values: CDR1 KGHSH, CDR2 LQKENI. As DNA, the CDR3 is TGTGCCAGCTCACCCACACCTTTAGTAGCGGGGGCCCCCACGGGGTCCCAGTACTTC. Residues: CASSPTPLVAGAPTGSQYF.

This chain joins TRBV7-9 and TRBJ2-3; TRBD2 is a possible D gene (5 bases). V was cut by 4 bases and J by 14 bases, with 16 bases left in between. There are 12 residues in the CDR3. CDR1 is SEHNR, CDR2 FQNEAQ, per germline (reference sequence). This chain's CDR3 is CASSSDYTLRYF. CDR3 DNA sequence: TGTGCCAGCAGCTCCGACTATACCCTGAGGTATTTT.

The chain joins TRBV9 to TRBJ2-3; 7 nucleotides line up with TRBD2. This CDR3 region has 14 residues. V shed 7 bases and J 2 bases; nucleotides not matched to a gene: 7. CDR1 and CDR2 (germline): SGDLS, YYNGEE. The CDR3 loop is CASGGGLTTDTQYF. The CDR3 DNA sequence: TGTGCCAGCGGCGGGGGACTCACCACAGATACGCAGTATTTT.

This chain uses TRBV11-2 with TRBJ1-6; D is uncertain. The CDR3 contains 16 residues. CDR1 is SGHAT and CDR2 is FQNNGV in the germline V gene. V dropped 1 base and J dropped 0 bases, with 7 bases sitting between them. The CDR3 is CASSLAWSSYNSPLHF. In DNA form, the CDR3 reads TGTGCCAGCAGCTTAGCGTGGAGCTCCTATAATTCACCCCTCCACTTT.

The gene calls are TRBV11-2 and TRBJ2-7; D is possibly TRBD2 (5 bases). CDR1 SGHAT and CDR2 FQNNGV come from the germline V gene. V was pared by 1 base and J by 4 bases, with 14 bases between. The CDR3 has 15 amino acids. As DNA, the CDR3 is TGTGCCAGCAGCTTAGCGGGTCGGGGATTTTACGAGCAGTACTTC. Translated, it gives CASSLAGRGFYEQYF.

This chain connects TRBV25-1 to TRBJ1-5, with TRBD1 identical over 7 bases. J gave up 2 bases and V 10 bases, and 14 bases lay outside the gene matches. Germline CDR1 is MGHDK and CDR2 is SYGVNS. CDR3 length: 16 amino acids. The CDR3 bases are TGTGCCACCGGGGGAAACAGGGGAGAGGGCAATCAGCCCCAGCATTTT. Translated, it gives CATGGNRGEGNQPQHF. Full variable domain (outside the CDR3, taken from reference TRBV25-1 and TRBJ1-5): EADIYQTPRYLVIGTGKKITLECSQTMGHDKMYWYQQDPGMELHLIHYSYGVNSTEKGDLSSESTVSRIRTEHFPLTLESARPSHTSQYLCATGGNRGEGNQPQHFGDGTRLSIL.

The genes are TRBV28 and TRBJ2-3; a possible D gene is TRBD1 (5 bases). CDR1 and CDR2 from the germline V gene are MDHEN and SYDVKM. The CDR3 runs 15 residues. V was cut by 3 bases and J by 1 base, with 11 bases left in between. The CDR3 DNA sequence: TGTGCCAGCAGTTTCCGGGTCAGGGGCACAGATACGCAGTATTTT. It codes for CASSFRVRGTDTQYF.

This rearrangement joins TRBV28 to TRBJ2-5; TRBD1 matches 7 bases. Judging by the DNA end, TRBJ2-7 fits better; the J call may be wrong. The CDR3 totals 14 residues. Germline assignment: CDR1 MDHEN and CDR2 SYDVKM. CDR3 loop: CASSFWDSSYEQYF. The CDR3, as DNA: TGTGCCAGCAGTTTCTGGGACAGCTCCTACGAGCAGTACTTC.

The chain carries TRBV28 and TRBJ2-5; D perhaps matches TRBD2 (5 bases). The J call is in doubt because the DNA end fits TRBJ2-7 better. From germline, CDR1 is MDHEN and CDR2 SYDVKM. This CDR3 has 14 residues. CDR3 protein: CASMSLRVSHEQYF. The CDR3 DNA reads as TGTGCCAGCATGAGTCTGAGGGTATCCCACGAGCAGTACTTC.

The chain's CDR3 is CASSPMLGGLGYTF. The CDR3 DNA reads TGCGCCAGCAGCCCCATGTTGGGAGGGTTGGGCTACACCTTC. The gene calls are TRBV4-3 and TRBJ1-2; the D is unclear. CDR1 is LGHNA and CDR2 is YSLEER in the germline V gene. The length of the CDR3 is 14 residues. V dropped 4 bases and J dropped 8 bases, with 17 bases sitting between them.

This clone has a single count. The genes are TRBV5-1 and TRBJ1-1, with TRBD1 matching over 9 bases. The CDR3 runs 14 residues. Germline V gene data show CDR1 as SGHRS and CDR2 as YFSETQ. Trimming removed 4 bases from V and 7 bases from J; junction bases left unmatched: 8. The CDR3: CASSIQGARGEAFF. The CDR3 coding sequence is TGCGCCAGCAGCATACAGGGGGCTCGTGGTGAAGCTTTCTTT.

The rearrangement links TRBV2 to TRBJ1-2; TRBD1 agrees at 7 bases. Germline values: CDR1 SNHLY, CDR2 FYNNEI. Losses at the gene ends were 8 bases for V and 6 bases for J; bases not matched to a gene: 9. This CDR3 is built from 13 residues. CDR3 loop: CASEQLTGDGYTF. CDR3 bases: TGTGCCAGCGAGCAGTTAACAGGGGATGGCTACACCTTC. Together with reference TRBV2 and TRBJ1-2, the CDR3 gives the full variable domain: EPEVTQTPSHQVTQMGQEVILRCVPISNHLYFYWYRQILGQKVEFLVSFYNNEISEKSEIFDDQFSVERPDGSNFTLKIRSTKLEDSAMYFCASEQLTGDGYTFGSGTRLTVV.

The sample holds a few counts of this clone. The chain joins TRBV5-1 to TRBJ1-3, with 7 bases fitting TRBD1. Germline-derived CDR1 and CDR2 are SGHRS and YFSETQ. CDR3 length: 16 amino acids. The trim removed 0 bases at V and 4 bases at J, leaving 7 bases unmatched. Here the CDR3 DNA reads TGCGCCAGCAGCTTGGCGGGACAGCGGTTCGGAAACACCATATATTTT. Translating gives CASSLAGQRFGNTIYF.

This clone was picked up one time. The chain employs TRBV30 and TRBJ2-3, with a possible D match to TRBD2 (5 bases). CDR3 size: 13 residues. In germline, CDR1 is GTSNPN, CDR2 SVGIG (reference sequence). Trimming took 1 base from V and 4 from J, leaving 9 bases between them. The CDR3 DNA follows: TGTGCCTGGAGTGGGGGAGTAGCAGATACGCAGTATTTT. This gives the protein CAWSGGVADTQYF.